The 10 T cell receptor beta chains in this list originate from one sample, sequenced in a study of T cell repertoires in cytomegalovirus infection. One entry per CDR3 protein results from TCRdb running MiXCR on the reads. This sample has 630,000 or so distinct CDR3 sequences, with 24% found just once. The source material was CD8+ T cells from PBMCs. Source of these receptors: a human donor in good health (CMV status not recorded). Some clones in this sample may be carry-over from other donors' samples.

In its sample, this clonotype was seen many times. This CDR3 reads CASSYFQPSGANVLTF. Written as DNA, the CDR3 is TGTGCCAGCAGTTACTTTCAGCCCTCTGGGGCCAACGTCCTGACTTTC. This sequence joins TRBV6-2 or TRBV6-3 and TRBJ2-6; D is unresolved. This CDR3 comprises 16 residues. V was pared by 1 base and J by 0 bases, with 7 bases between. The germline CDR1 and CDR2 sequences are MNHEY and SVGEGT.

Turning to this clonotype: This may arise from a read error, as a much more abundant clone is one base away. The chain uses TRBV7-8 and TRBJ2-1; tentatively, D is TRBD2 (5 bases). Germline V gene lookup returns CDR1 SGHVS and CDR2 FQNEAQ. The V end was cut by 0 bases, the J end by 6 bases, with 15 bases between. This CDR3 region has 16 residues. CDR3 residues: CASSLALLRGGNEQFF. The CDR3 DNA is TGTGCCAGCAGCTTAGCGCTTTTACGGGGTGGCAATGAGCAGTTCTTC.

The chain is built from TRBV14 and TRBJ1-2; TRBD1 matches 8 bases. From germline, CDR1 is SGHDN and CDR2 FVKESK. Trimming cost V 1 base and J 0 bases; bases outside gene matches: 1. The CDR3 is made up of 15 amino acids. CDR3 coding DNA: TGTGCCAGCAGCCAAGGGACAGGGACTAACTATGGCTACACCTTC. Encoded protein: CASSQGTGTNYGYTF.

The V gene is TRBV5-1, the J gene TRBJ2-2; 7 nucleotides agree with TRBD1. V was clipped by 2 bases and J by 5 bases; unmatched bases: 18. Looked up from germline, CDR1 is SGHRS and CDR2 is YFSETQ. This CDR3 region has 19 residues. The CDR3 spells CASSFYSIGDSLITGELFF. The CDR3 nucleotides read TGCGCCAGCAGCTTTTACTCCATAGGGGACAGTCTTATTACCGGGGAGCTGTTTTTT. The whole variable domain, remainder taken from reference TRBV5-1 and TRBJ2-2, is KAGVTQTPRYLIKTRGQQVTLSCSPISGHRSVSWYQQTPGQGLQFLFEYFSETQRNKGNFPGRFSGRQFSNSRSEMNVSTLELGDSALYLCASSFYSIGDSLITGELFFGEGSRLTVL.

This clonotype was counted at least ten times. The junction shows a germline mismatch at one end, possibly a read error. The J gene is TRBJ2-3, the V gene TRBV27; 7 bases map to TRBD2. Looked up from germline, CDR1 is MNHEY and CDR2 is SMNVEV (reference sequence). The CDR3 is 15 residues long. The CDR3 DNA follows: TGTGCTAGCAGCTTTGGCAGCGGGGGCACAGATACGCAGTATTTT. It specifies CASSFGSGGTDTQYF.

This clonotype was detected many times. J is TRBJ2-2 and V is TRBV7-6; tentatively, D is TRBD1 (6 bases). The V and J ends lost 4 bases and 7 bases respectively, with 19 bases between them. This CDR3 spans 16 amino acids. Germline CDR1 SGHVS, CDR2 FNYEAQ. CDR3 residues: CASSSPSGVVDGELFF. In DNA, the CDR3 is TGTGCCAGCAGCTCACCCTCAGGGGTGGTGGACGGGGAGCTGTTTTTT.

This clonotype was observed a few times. The chain links TRBV25-1 to TRBJ1-2, with D maybe TRBD1 (6 bases). This CDR3 spans 16 amino acids. The germline V gene encodes CDR1 MGHDK and CDR2 SYGVNS. V lost 2 bases, J lost 0 bases, and 13 bases lay in between. CDR3 DNA: TGTGCCAGCAGTGAAGTATCGGGGGCGGCTAACTATGGCTACACCTTC. As protein: CASSEVSGAANYGYTF.

This clonotype was seen only a few times. The rearrangement joins TRBV7-9 to TRBJ1-1; maybe TRBD1 (6 bases). This CDR3 comprises 13 residues. With 3 bases removed from V and 5 bases from J, the gap between germline ends came to 10 bases. Per the germline V gene, CDR1 is SEHNR and CDR2 is FQNEAQ (reference sequence). The CDR3 protein is CASSFTGWTEAFF. CDR3 sequence (DNA): TGTGCCAGCAGCTTTACAGGGTGGACTGAAGCTTTCTTT. Variable domain in full (rest from reference TRBV7-9 and TRBJ1-1): DTGVSQNPRHKITKRGQNVTFRCDPISEHNRLYWYRQTLGQGPEFLTYFQNEAQLEKSRLLSDRFSAERPKGSFSTLEIQRTEQGDSAMYLCASSFTGWTEAFFGQGTRLTVV.

The gene calls are TRBV2 and TRBJ2-7, with D possibly matching TRBD2 (7 bases). This CDR3 region has 12 residues. The V end was cut by 6 bases, the J end by 3 bases, with 9 bases between. CDR1 is SNHLY, CDR2 FYNNEI, per germline. CDR3 in amino acids: CASRGGHYEQYF. DNA for the CDR3: TGTGCCAGCAGGGGGGGGCACTACGAGCAGTACTTC.

V is TRBV2 and J is TRBJ2-3, with D uncertain. Germline V gives CDR1 SNHLY, CDR2 FYNNEI. Trimming pared 6 bases from V and 4 bases from J, leaving 8 bases between. The CDR3 is 12 amino acids. CDR3 nucleotides: TGTGCCAGCAGGGATAGAGCAGATACGCAGTATTTT. It yields the protein CASRDRADTQYF.